Below, one T cell receptor (beta chain) is given with its context. Its recognized antigen is unknown. One base away there is no much larger clone; base qualities are not given. Spanning cysteine to phenylalanine, the CDR3 consists of 13 amino acids. The read is trimmed to its CDR3 DNA, 39 bases read in frame from base 1. Deletion took 0 bases off V and 6 bases off J, with a span of 9 bases between the germline ends. CDR1 and CDR2 (GTSNPN, SVGIG) derive from the germline V gene (reference sequence). This sample stems from a study of cytomegalovirus exposure and HLA in healthy donors (dated by TCRdb to the late 2010s). In terms of the full investigation: An earlier analysis of under 600 of the donors reported more than 250 Gb of sequence data and roughly 100 million unique TCR beta sequences from 150 million to 200 million T cells. Approximately 310 gigabases of sequencing data and tens of millions of unique TCR sequences were included in an early release covering several hundred HLA-typed donors. The genetic ancestry cluster associated with self-reported Caucasian donors included around 76% of the 398 genotyped donors. The aim of the study was to test whether cataloging public T cell receptors could identify signatures of past pathogen exposure. The study used immunosequencing to profile the T cell repertoires of 666 subjects and linked those repertoires to cytomegalovirus serostatus. A separate validation cohort of approximately 130 different subjects was used in addition to the roughly 720-subject first cohort. The study combined high-throughput TCR immunosequencing, statistical association of individual TCRs with disease status, and machine learning to predict cytomegalovirus infection status. A later analysis re-analyzed previously published TCR beta repertoires from 660 or so donors and added high-resolution HLA genotyping to study TCR occurrence patterns. Rather than drawing on any new phenotypic data, the later analysis identified candidate immune exposures from TCR beta sequences and the way those sequences occurred across donors. An earlier analysis of around 640 of the donors used high-throughput TCR beta sequencing to judge whether each TCR beta V gene segment behaved as functional or pseudogenic. Alongside the repertoire data, information on donor age, sex, ethnicity and CMV serostatus was compiled. A later genetic analysis used genome-wide SNP genotypes for about 65% of the roughly 670 donors, treating that subset as a discovery cohort. All discovery cohort repertoires had been generated on a single sequencing platform. HLA typing included class I and class II loci at four-digit resolution. The number of typed donors differed by locus: about 629-640 for A, B, C, DRB1 and DQB1; approximately 520 for DQA1; 606 for DPA1; and 400 to 480 for DPB1. Because of strong linkage in the cohort, roughly five DR-DQ haplotypes were treated as single units for association and clustering. On average, about 240,000 unique TCR beta nucleotide sequences were sequenced per donor among 300 to 500 genotyped donors of the cohort, with roughly 19% of those sequences being non-productive.

The cohort comprised 670 or so healthy bone marrow donors. At the time of sampling, every cohort member was nominally healthy, though immune exposures that went unrecorded were likely present. The donor was CMV seronegative and was included in the group of 352 seronegative cohort members. A peripheral blood sample was collected from each donor, and TCR beta sequencing was performed on peripheral blood mononuclear cells. Genomic DNA was extracted from the blood cell samples with the Qiagen DNeasy Blood Extraction Kit. Library preparation employed the immunoSEQ multiplex PCR assay. For the multiplex PCR, a mixture combining 60 forward primers for TCR Vbeta segments and 13 reverse primers for TCR Jbeta segments was used. Amplification of the CDR3 region of rearranged TCR beta genes was performed with a multiplex PCR assay on genomic DNA. On the Illumina HiSeq System, the amplified TCR beta libraries were sequenced as 87-base-pair reads. The study's own analysis went as follows. A later analysis counted some 74 million unique TCR beta chains across the 690 or so repertoires, and around 9.9 million of these chains were shared by at least two donors. Raw reads were error-corrected and collapsed into unique sequences by a nearest-neighbor algorithm in which closely related sequences were merged to remove PCR and sequencing errors. To assign V, D and J gene segments, CDR3 sequences were aligned to IMGT reference sequences. For a sequence to be retained, a match of at least six nucleotides to both a V gene segment and a J gene segment was required. Rearrangements were classified as productive when the CDR3 lacked stop codons and remained in frame with V and J, and all other rearrangements were classified as non-productive. Following IMGT convention, CDR3 was defined as the stretch from the second conserved V-encoded cysteine to the conserved J-encoded phenylalanine. Sequences without an unambiguous match to a single V gene segment were excluded from the earlier analysis of several hundred of the donors. An earlier analysis of 500 to 700 of the donors classified V segments as functional when productive rearrangements were above 56.7% and as segregating when the standard deviation between donors was above 5%. A statistical classification framework was developed to diagnose cytomegalovirus status using the catalog of TCR beta chain sequences. In a later analysis, TCR nucleotide sequences were compared against IMGT/GENE-DB human TR gene sequences so that V and J genes could be assigned. In a later analysis, CDR3 sequences and most-parsimonious VDJ recombination scenarios were assigned using the TCRdist pipeline. A later analysis defined each TCR beta chain by its CDR3 amino acid sequence plus V-gene family, and excluded reads lacking a unique V-gene family. In a later analysis, nearly 600 highly shared, low-generation-probability nucleotide sequences were removed to address suspected cross-contamination and a sequencing artifact. In a later analysis, a clonal expansion index for each public chain was calculated from normalized within-repertoire ranks of inferred template counts. Generation probabilities in a later analysis came from a VDJ recombination model fitted to out-of-frame rearrangements, and those results were checked against IGoR. Hypergeometric tests were used in a later analysis to score TCR-TCR, TCR-HLA and TCR-CMV co-occurrence, with a repertoire-size bias correction applied to the TCR pairs. In a later analysis, false discovery rates were estimated by permuting HLA or CMV assignments 20 times. In a later analysis, co-occurring TCRs were grouped with DBSCAN, and TCRdist sequence similarity was added when clustering was performed within HLA-allele-positive subsets. Repertoires with fewer than 30,000 or more than 120,000 public chains, plus five repertoires with anomalous nucleotide sharing, were excluded from co-occurrence clustering. TCRdb stores this immuneACCESS table with in-frame sequences only. Part of the clones is absent; in the studies checked, under half of the shortfall reflects unresolved V genes, and no reason is known for the rest. Clonal size and the V and J genes are those of that table, whereas D and trimming came from the DNA. This sample is represented by around 140,000 clones; 79% of them were singletons. Approximately 0.99% of the sample is held by the ten biggest clonotypes.

The full study reports these points: Compared with equally common non-associated chains, HLA-associated TCR beta chains in a later analysis were more clonally expanded and had lower generation probabilities. A later analysis found that TCR association rates varied across HLA loci, with DRB1 alleles showing the most associated TCRs and HLA-C alleles the fewest. According to the authors, the approach could potentially be generalized to other disease states and immunological phenotypes. In a later genetic analysis, fewer N-insertions in productive TCRs were reported among donors in an Asian-associated ancestry cluster than the roughly 640-donor mean. Because HLA typing was unavailable for some donors at each locus, only the typed subset was used in association tests. At a false discovery rate of 0.05, a later analysis linked about 16,000 TCR beta sequences to specific HLA alleles. Presence/absence analyses assumed roughly uniform sequencing depth across donors, an assumption that may not hold. A group of highly shared sequence variants was considered likely to be a technical artifact of the sequencing pipeline. Most TCR sequences were seen in very few donors, while some public TCRs were found in many individuals. The cohort was sequenced for TCR beta chains only, and without alpha or paired-chain data the features that could be detected were limited. Correlated functional status among segregating V segments might reflect linkage disequilibrium, but an unknown experimental factor could not be ruled out. In a later analysis, most CMV-associated TCR beta chains were found to appear HLA-restricted, with HLA associations seemingly driven largely by CMV exposure. V-gene and J-gene trimming of TCR beta chains was associated with a missense DCLRE1C variant in a later genetic analysis, and the association was replicated in an independent cohort. In vitro tests confirmed that three of the cytomegalovirus-associated TCR beta chains recognize cytomegalovirus antigens. A further reported finding was that TCR beta sequences accurately predicted the HLA-A and HLA-B alleles for most subjects in the first cohort. Some IMGT-functional V segments, including TRBV6-2 and TRBV6-3, could not be distinguished by the 87-base-pair reads and were therefore excluded. The study listed 164 TCR beta chains as associated with cytomegalovirus. CMV serostatus was the only immune exposure information available for the cohort. In both the original and validation cohorts, the classifier was reported to diagnose cytomegalovirus status with high specificity and sensitivity. In a later analysis, several top co-occurrence clusters were reported to appear linked to parvovirus B19, influenza, CMV and Epstein-Barr virus. The earlier analysis of 450 to 700 of the donors excluded approximately 17 rarely observed V segments, including chromosome 9 orphons, because counts were too low. In an earlier analysis of approximately 590 of the donors, most TCR beta V segments appeared in productive rearrangements about 87% or about 30% of the time, broadly matching IMGT annotations. When HLA alleles, especially DR and DQ, strongly co-occurred, TCR associations were difficult to assign to individual alleles.

The receptor chain draws on TRBV30 and TRBJ2-1; TRBD2 is possibly the D segment (5 matching bases). Sequencing used PBMCs. This TCR was recovered from a male donor in good health and CMV-seronegative. The DNA sequence is given as TGTGCCTGGAGTGTCGGGATCGCCAATGAGCAGTTCTTC. Its amino acids are CAWSVGIANEQFF.